Listed below are T cell receptor beta chains from one sample, sequenced in a study of persistence of HIV-infected CD4 T cells. No antigen has been assigned to these receptors. Clones were sequenced by immunoSEQ multiplex PCR, and TCRdb holds only the in-frame ones, with some missing. This table holds 46,000 or so clones, around 75% found once. This sample comprised CD4+ T cells sorted from PBMCs after roughly 20-hour stimulation, obtained from a patient who received antiretroviral therapy. The source is an adult man with HIV who was CMV-seropositive. The CDR3 runs from the conserved cysteine through the conserved F or W. The D gene is left open where the match is weak. Expanded clones are given a class, and other clones once, few, many or no size at all.

J	size	V	D	DNA	CDR3
TRBJ2-3	.	TRBV7-6	TRBD2	TGTGCCAGCAGCGCGGGACTAGCGGGAGGTCCCACAGATACGCAGTATTTT	CASSAGLAGGPTDTQYF
TRBJ2-1	.	TRBV6-5	.	TGTGCCAGCAGCAACGGACCCTTTACCTACAATGAGCAGTTCTTC	CASSNGPFTYNEQFF
TRBJ1-3	.	TRBV12-5	.	TGTGCTAGTGGTTTGGGGGACGGCTACCGAAACACCATATATTTT	CASGLGDGYRNTIYF
TRBJ2-7	.	TRBV30	TRBD1	TGTGCCTGGAGTGTACGTGCAGGGGGAAGGCACGAGCAGTACTTC	CAWSVRAGGRHEQYF
TRBJ2-7	.	TRBV25-1	.	TGTGCCAGCAGAGGACACCTCTACGAGCAGTACTTC	CASRGHLYEQYF
TRBJ2-7	.	TRBV6-5	TRBD1	TGTGCCAACTCCGTACCGGGACAGGGCGGTGGGCAGTACTTC	CANSVPGQGGGQYF
TRBJ2-4	.	TRBV23-1	.	TGCGCCAGCAGTCGAGGACACCTTATAGCCAAAAACATTCAGTACTTC	CASSRGHLIAKNIQYF
TRBJ1-1	.	TRBV28	.	TGTGCCAGCAGTTTATGGGAGGGGGAGGACACTGAAGCTTTCTTT	CASSLWEGEDTEAFF
TRBJ2-2	.	TRBV30	TRBD1	TGTGCCTGGTTCGACAGGGGGAGGATTGGGGAGCTGTTTTTT	CAWFDRGRIGELFF
TRBJ1-3	.	TRBV19	.	TGTGCCAGTAGTATTAAGTCGGCGGGGGGACTGCCTGGAAACACCATATATTTT	CASSIKSAGGLPGNTIYF
TRBJ2-7	.	TRBV6-5	TRBD1	TGTGCCAGCAGTTACTCAGCCAGGGGGAACGAGCAGTACTTC	CASSYSARGNEQYF
TRBJ2-7	.	TRBV18	TRBD1	TGTGCCAGCTCACCGAGGCAGGGGGTCTACGAGCAGTACTTC	CASSPRQGVYEQYF
TRBJ1-2	.	TRBV29-1	.	TGCAGCGTTGAGAGGACAGCTAACTATGGCTACACCTTC	CSVERTANYGYTF
TRBJ2-2	.	TRBV9	TRBD2	TGTGCCAGCAGCGTAGGGACTAGCGGGCTCAACACCGGGGAGCTGTTTTTT	CASSVGTSGLNTGELFF
TRBJ1-2	few	TRBV5-4	TRBD1	TGTGCCAGCAGCTTGGAAACAGGGGTGGGCTATGGCTACACCTTC	CASSLETGVGYGYTF
TRBJ2-5	.	TRBV28	TRBD2	TGTGCCAGCAGTCCAACGGGAGGAGCGATGAGAGCAGAGACCCAGTACTTC	CASSPTGGAMRAETQYF
TRBJ1-1	.	TRBV12-3/TRBV12-4	.	TGTGCCAGCAGTTTAGACAGGGCTGAAGCTTTCTTT	CASSLDRAEAFF
TRBJ2-1	once	TRBV2	.	TGTGCAAGCAGGTTGGCGTCGGGTGGGGGGAATGAGCAGTTCTTC	CASRLASGGGNEQFF
TRBJ2-5	.	TRBV18	TRBD2	TGTGCCAGCTCACCACGTCAGAGACTAGCGGGGGAAGAGACCCAGTACTTC	CASSPRQRLAGEETQYF
TRBJ1-2	.	TRBV3-1/TRBV3-2	TRBD1	TGTGCCAGCAGCCAAGCAGGGGGATTGCACTATGGCTACACCTTC	CASSQAGGLHYGYTF
TRBJ1-5	few	TRBV19	.	TGTGCCAGTAGTGGTTCCAGCTATCAGCCCCAGCATTTT	CASSGSSYQPQHF
TRBJ2-1	once	TRBV20-1	.	TGCAGTGCTAAGGTAGCCCAGCGGGAGTTCTTC	CSAKVAQREFF
TRBJ1-2	few	TRBV7-9	TRBD1	TGTGCCAGCAGCTCCCGCAGGGGGCTAAAGGGCTACACCTTC	CASSSRRGLKGYTF
TRBJ2-3	.	TRBV11-1	TRBD2	TGTGCCAGCAGCTTGGGCGGGAGGGCCAGAGATACGCAGTATTTT	CASSLGGRARDTQYF
TRBJ1-1	few	TRBV9	.	TGTGCCAGCAGCGTTTCACTGCAAATGAACACTGAAGCTTTCTTT	CASSVSLQMNTEAFF
TRBJ1-2	few	TRBV29-1	.	TGCAGCGTTGAACGCTGGGGCAGGGACTATGGCTACACCTTC	CSVERWGRDYGYTF
TRBJ2-6	few	TRBV10-3	.	TGTGCCATCCCATACGAGGGAGGAACTCTGAGAGGGGCCAACGTCCTGACTTTC	CAIPYEGGTLRGANVLTF
TRBJ2-1	.	TRBV4-1	TRBD2	TGCGCCAGCAGCCAGGGGGGACTAGCGGGGTCCTACAATGAGCAGTTCTTC	CASSQGGLAGSYNEQFF
TRBJ1-2	.	TRBV19	.	TGTGCCAGTAGTATAAGAGAGGTACAAAGGACTGGCTACACCTTC	CASSIREVQRTGYTF
TRBJ1-6	once	TRBV30	TRBD1	TGTGCCTGGAGTCGGGACAGTCAAAATTCACCCCTCCACTTT	CAWSRDSQNSPLHF
TRBJ2-6	once	TRBV2	.	TGTGCCAGCAGCAAGGGCCCTTTGGGGGCCAACGTCCTGACTTTC	CASSKGPLGANVLTF
TRBJ2-3	few	TRBV7-9	.	TGTGCCAGCAGCACTGTCAGCACAGATACGCAGTATTTT	CASSTVSTDTQYF
TRBJ2-2	.	TRBV30	.	TGTGCCTGGAGGTTGCACCCGAACACCGGGGAGCTGTTTTTT	CAWRLHPNTGELFF
TRBJ2-4	.	TRBV3-1/TRBV3-2	TRBD1	TGTGCCAGCAGCCCTTCGGACAGGGCAAAAAACATTCAGTACTTC	CASSPSDRAKNIQYF
TRBJ2-7	.	TRBV27	.	TGTGCCAGCAGTTTACGCAGAAATCCGGGAGACAGGGTCAGGGGGGCCGTCTACGAGCAGTACTTC	CASSLRRNPGDRVRGAVYEQYF
TRBJ2-7	.	TRBV11-2	.	TGTGCCAGCAGCTTAGAACGTGCGGCGACCCACGAGCAGTACTTC	CASSLERAATHEQYF
TRBJ2-5	.	TRBV11-2	TRBD2	TGTGCCAGCAGCCCCGCAGCGGGAAACCGAGGAGAGACCCAGTACTTC	CASSPAAGNRGETQYF
TRBJ2-5	.	TRBV15	.	TGTGCCACCAGCAGAGATCAATTTCCGGAGACCCAGTACTTC	CATSRDQFPETQYF
TRBJ2-1	medium-sized	TRBV7-8	.	TGTGCCAGCAGCCCTGTTTCTAATGAGCAGTTCTTC	CASSPVSNEQFF
TRBJ1-4	.	TRBV7-3	TRBD1	TGTGCCAGCAGCGAGACAGGGGCCCGGACTAATGAAAAACTGTTTTTT	CASSETGARTNEKLFF
TRBJ1-5	few	TRBV6-1	.	TGTGCCAGCAGTGAAAATAGAGGGGCGGGTCAGCCCCAGCATTTT	CASSENRGAGQPQHF
TRBJ2-1	.	TRBV11-3	TRBD2	TGTGCCAGCAGTCCCTTAGGGACTAGCGGGAGTCGCAATGAGCAGTTCTTC	CASSPLGTSGSRNEQFF
TRBJ2-2	.	TRBV4-2	.	TGTGCCAGCAGCCAAGATGGGGAAAGGAGTCCCGGGGAGCTGTTTTTT	CASSQDGERSPGELFF
TRBJ1-1	few	TRBV7-9	.	TGTGCCAGCAGCTATTCAGGACCAGTAAACACTGAAGCTTTCTTT	CASSYSGPVNTEAFF
TRBJ2-7	.	TRBV6-5	.	TGTGCCAGCAGTTACTCGAATTTCCACGGGACCGAGCAGTACTTC	CASSYSNFHGTEQYF
TRBJ1-1	.	TRBV27	.	TGTGCCAGCAGTTCCACCCTTCCTGGGACTGAAGCTTTCTTT	CASSSTLPGTEAFF